This entry lists 15 T cell receptor beta chains sequenced from one sample in a study of sequential checkpoint blockade in melanoma (dated by TCRdb to between 2018 and 2020). Receptors were amplified or captured by the immunoSEQ multiplex PCR assay. Here the immuneACCESS table is served through TCRdb, limited to in-frame sequences with V and J called. Missing clones are a known gap in these copies; in checked studies unresolved V genes cover under half, and the rest lacks a known reason. This sample holds about 12,000 clones; less than 75% were observed only once. About a fifth of the sample belongs to the ten largest clones. In the paper's terms, the treatment or condition label means: randomized to nivolumab then ipilimumab (arm A) or the reverse (arm B). The sequences come from CD8+ T cells sorted from blood (inferred from file names), collected from a patient given nivolumab and ipilimumab in sequence. The receptors were gathered from a human donor with melanoma.

This clone has only a few counts. This rearrangement joins TRBV6-5 to TRBJ2-1; D gene uncertain. The length of the CDR3 is 13 residues. Germline V CDR1 and CDR2: MNHEY, SVGAGI. The ends were cut back, 6 bases at V and 0 bases at J, with 6 bases in the middle. The CDR3 protein is CASSPSSYNEQFF. CDR3 DNA: TGTGCCAGCAGCCCCTCCTCCTACAATGAGCAGTTCTTC.

The chain is built from TRBV5-4 and TRBJ2-7; D is possibly TRBD1 (6 bases). V was shortened by 2 bases and J by 0 bases, with 9 bases between the two germline ends. This CDR3 is built from 14 residues. The germline CDR1 and CDR2 sequences are SGHNT and YYREEE (reference sequence). The CDR3 sequence: CASSFRGSSYEQYF. The CDR3 DNA follows: TGTGCCAGCAGCTTTAGGGGGAGCTCCTACGAGCAGTACTTC.

The genes are TRBV27 and TRBJ1-2; 10 bases match TRBD1. The J segment lost 4 bases and the V segment lost 6 bases, leaving 8 bases of the junction unmatched. CDR1 is MNHEY, CDR2 SMNVEV, per germline (reference sequence). This CDR3 region has 15 residues. For the CDR3, the DNA is TGTGCCAGCAGCTCCGGACAGGGGGAAGTCTATGGCTACACCTTC. It translates to CASSSGQGEVYGYTF.

V usage is TRBV5-1 and J usage is TRBJ2-6; a weak D match, TRBD1 (5 bases). Germline CDR1 is SGHRS and CDR2 is YFSETQ. This CDR3 comprises 17 residues. V lost 3 bases and J 0 bases, leaving 13 bases between the germline ends. The CDR3 protein is CASSYTTDRSGANVLTF. CDR3 nucleotides: TGCGCCAGCAGCTATACGACAGATCGCTCTGGGGCCAACGTCCTGACTTTC.

The chain employs TRBV9 and TRBJ2-1; TRBD2 aligns across 9 bases. The CDR3 length is 15 residues. V lost 2 bases, J lost 4 bases, and 4 bases stayed unmatched. Germline CDR1 reads SGDLS; CDR2 reads YYNGEE. CDR3 nucleotides: TGTGCCAGCAGCGTCGCGGGGGGGCTGTACAATGAGCAGTTCTTC. This sequence encodes CASSVAGGLYNEQFF.

In its sample, this clone was seen many times. Sequence at one end of the junction differs from germline and may be a read error. Additional DNA sequences in this sample encode the identical CDR3. J is TRBJ1-2 and V is TRBV5-1; unclear D gene. Germline loops: CDR1 SGHRS, CDR2 YFSETQ. The CDR3 covers 13 residues. The CDR3 loop reads CASSFRENYGYTF. CDR3 bases: TGTGCCAGCAGCTTTAGGGAGAACTATGGCTACACCTTC.

This clone has more than one count but fewer than ten. This chain joins TRBV28 and TRBJ2-1, with TRBD2 matching 9 bases. The trim removed 4 bases at V and 4 bases at J, leaving 20 bases unmatched. From germline, CDR1 is MDHEN and CDR2 SYDVKM. The CDR3 runs to 20 residues. DNA for the CDR3: TGTGCCAGCAGTTCTTCCGGGACTAGCAAGCGGGGGTGGGGGTACAATGAGCAGTTCTTC. Its protein product is CASSSSGTSKRGWGYNEQFF.

This chain uses TRBV28 with TRBJ1-1, with a possible D match to TRBD1 (6 bases). In germline, CDR1 is MDHEN, CDR2 SYDVKM. The CDR3 length is 16 residues. Trimming took off 4 bases at V and 0 bases at J, with 15 bases between the two ends. The CDR3 loop is CASSSFLQGLNTEAFF. The CDR3 bases are TGTGCCAGCAGTTCCTTCTTACAGGGCCTGAACACTGAAGCTTTCTTT.

The chain employs TRBV9 and TRBJ2-7; the D gene is possibly TRBD2 (6 bases). Germline values: CDR1 SGDLS, CDR2 YYNGEE. Trimming took off 4 bases at V and 1 base at J, with 15 bases between the two ends. This CDR3 has 15 amino acids. CDR3 protein: CASSPQRAFSYEQYF. The CDR3 DNA follows: TGTGCCAGCAGCCCTCAGCGGGCCTTTTCCTACGAGCAGTACTTC. Variable domain in full (rest from reference TRBV9 and TRBJ2-7): DSGVTQTPKHLITATGQRVTLRCSPRSGDLSVYWYQQSLDQGLQFLIQYYNGEERAKGNILERFSAQQFPDLHSELNLSSLELGDSALYFCASSPQRAFSYEQYFGPGTRLTVT.

This sequence joins TRBV7-7 and TRBJ1-6; D might be TRBD1 (5 bases). Germline values: CDR1 SSHAT, CDR2 FNYEAQ (reference sequence). Trimming stripped 5 bases from V and 0 bases from J, with 20 bases between. This CDR3 has 19 residues. The CDR3 loop reads CASSLGHLLAISYNSPLHF. CDR3 DNA: TGTGCCAGCAGCCTGGGGCACCTTTTAGCTATCTCCTATAATTCACCCCTCCACTTT.

The chain recombines TRBV7-9 with TRBJ1-3; tentative D call: TRBD1 (5 bases). V lost 3 bases to trimming and J lost 4 bases, with 10 bases between them. The CDR3 is made up of 14 amino acids. Per germline, CDR1 SEHNR and CDR2 FQNEAQ (reference sequence). CDR3 region: CASSFPGEGNTIYF. CDR3 bases: TGTGCCAGCAGCTTCCCGGGGGAGGGAAACACCATATATTTT.

The chain uses TRBV27 and TRBJ2-3, with a tentative D call TRBD2 (6 bases). Germline lookup yields CDR1 MNHEY and CDR2 SMNVEV (reference sequence). The CDR3 loop spans 13 amino acids. V shed 6 bases and J shed 3 bases, with 10 bases lying between them. This chain's CDR3 is CASRVGGTDTQYF. The CDR3 bases are TGTGCCAGCAGGGTCGGGGGAACAGATACGCAGTATTTT.

V gene TRBV4-2 combines with J gene TRBJ2-7, with D maybe TRBD1 (5 bases). V was trimmed by 1 base and J by 5 bases, leaving 12 bases between them. Looked up from germline, CDR1 is LGHNA and CDR2 is YNFKEQ. This CDR3 is built from 14 residues. Here the CDR3 reads CASSQAGRVHEQYF. CDR3 in DNA: TGTGCCAGCAGCCAAGCCGGCAGGGTCCACGAGCAGTACTTC.

There are a few counts of this clone. Here the CDR3 reads CASSSPLRGGGGNTIYF. In DNA form, the CDR3 reads TGTGCCAGCAGCTCCCCGTTGAGGGGGGGCGGTGGAAACACCATATATTTT. The chain links TRBV7-9 to TRBJ1-3; perhaps TRBD1 as D (6 bases). This CDR3 spans 17 amino acids. CDR1 SEHNR and CDR2 FQNEAQ come from the germline V gene (reference sequence). Deletions cut 4 bases from V and 3 bases from J, with 19 bases between.

The gene calls are TRBV4-1 and TRBJ2-1; 10 nucleotides align to TRBD2. Trimming removed 5 bases from V and 5 bases from J; junction bases left unmatched: 6. This CDR3 is built from 15 residues. Germline assignment: CDR1 MGHRA and CDR2 YSYEKL. The CDR3, as DNA: TGCGCCAGCAGCGAGAGCGGGGGGGAAAACAATGAGCAGTTCTTC. Protein product: CASSESGGENNEQFF.